Listed here are 26 T cell receptor beta chains from one sample, sequenced in a study of CD8 T cells in Susac syndrome (dated by TCRdb to between 2018 and 2020). Library prep was done by the immunoSEQ multiplex PCR assay. RNA was extracted using the RNeasy kit, and roughly 0.5 to 1 microgram was reverse transcribed with random hexamers. Using fastp at Q25 and MiXCR, TCRdb reprocessed the public reads and kept productive beta chains. Entries are consolidated by CDR3 protein sequence, retaining the most common genes and DNA. Within this sample are about 180,000 distinct CDR3 sequences, with around 95% of them counted one time only. The ten largest clones represent approximately 0.09% of the sample. The specimen was CD4+ T cells from PBMCs. The origin of the receptors is a human donor with multiple sclerosis.

J is TRBJ1-3 and V is TRBV20-1; 7 bases map to TRBD1. Germline CDR1 and CDR2: DFQATT and SNEGSKA (reference sequence). This CDR3 has 13 residues. The V and J ends lost 6 bases and 3 bases, in that order; junction bases with no gene match: 5. The CDR3 DNA reads TGCAGTGCCCCGCAGGGGGGTGGAAACACCATATATTTT. It translates to CSAPQGGGNTIYF.

This clonotype appeared a single time. This chain connects TRBV27 to TRBJ2-3, with 7 bases aligning to TRBD2. Per the germline V gene, CDR1 is MNHEY and CDR2 is SMNVEV (reference sequence). With V trimmed by 5 bases and J by 1 base, 3 bases remained unmatched. The CDR3 is made up of 14 amino acids. CDR3 nucleotide sequence: TGTGCCAGCAGTGGACTAGAGGGCACAGATACGCAGTATTTT. It codes for CASSGLEGTDTQYF.

The chain is built from TRBV15 and TRBJ2-1; the D call may be TRBD1 or TRBD2 (5 bases each). This CDR3 has 16 amino acids. V was trimmed by 3 bases and J by 5 bases, leaving 17 bases between them. Germline CDR1 is LNHNV and CDR2 is YYDKDF (reference sequence). The DNA for the CDR3 is TGTGCCACCAGCAGCATTCCCCAGGGACGGAACAATGAGCAGTTCTTC. As protein: CATSSIPQGRNNEQFF.

The gene calls are TRBV7-2 and TRBJ2-3; D is uncertain. Trimming left V 3 bases short and J 6 bases short, with 7 bases between. The CDR3 consists of 12 residues. Germline V lookup: CDR1 SGHTA, CDR2 FQGNSA. CDR3 nucleotides: TGTGCCAGCAGCTTTAATGTTGATACGCAGTATTTT. Translated: CASSFNVDTQYF.

The chain carries TRBV10-3 and TRBJ2-3, with D unresolved. The germline V gene encodes CDR1 ENHRY and CDR2 SYGVKD. The CDR3 has 15 amino acids. V dropped 0 bases and J dropped 1 base, with 8 bases sitting between them. The CDR3 here is CAISESIRGTDTQYF. For the CDR3, the DNA is TGTGCCATCAGTGAGTCGATCCGGGGCACAGATACGCAGTATTTT.

The chain employs TRBV7-6 and TRBJ2-7, with unresolved D. The CDR3 is 16 residues long. From germline, CDR1 is SGHVS and CDR2 FNYEAQ. Trimming cost V 5 bases and J 2 bases, with 19 bases left between them. The CDR3 DNA is TGTGCCAGCAGCGCGTATACGGCCCGCGACGCCTACGAGCAGTACTTC. Translating gives CASSAYTARDAYEQYF.

The genes are TRBV9 and TRBJ1-2; D might be TRBD1 (6 bases). From germline, CDR1 is SGDLS and CDR2 YYNGEE. The CDR3 has 20 amino acids. With 0 bases removed from V and 5 bases from J, the gap between germline ends came to 29 bases. In DNA, the CDR3 is TGTGCCAGCAGCGTAGGAGGAGGGGGATCCATTCGGACAGCCAGTTATGGCTACACCTTC. It specifies CASSVGGGGSIRTASYGYTF.

This clonotype was seen just once. The rearrangement joins TRBV7-3 to TRBJ2-1; 8 nucleotides align to TRBD1. The CDR3 has 14 amino acids. Germline lookup yields CDR1 SGHTA and CDR2 FQGTGA. J was trimmed by 6 bases and V by 4 bases; bases with no gene match: 5. CDR3 loop: CASSSGGWGNEQFF. DNA of the CDR3: TGTGCCAGCAGCTCAGGGGGCTGGGGCAATGAGCAGTTCTTC.

This sequence joins TRBV20-1 and TRBJ2-1; perhaps TRBD1 as D (5 bases). V was cut by 3 bases and J by 0 bases, with 9 bases left in between. The CDR3 consists of 14 residues. The germline V gene has CDR1 DFQATT and CDR2 SNEGSKA (reference sequence). The CDR3 protein is CSASVRGSYNEQFF. The DNA of the CDR3 is TGCAGTGCTAGCGTTAGGGGCTCCTACAATGAGCAGTTCTTC.

This rearrangement joins TRBV7-9 to TRBJ2-5; 7 nucleotides match TRBD1. V trimming: 10 bases; J trimming: 2 bases; junction bases outside the gene matches: 4. Germline V gives CDR1 SEHNR, CDR2 FQNEAQ (reference sequence). The CDR3 covers 12 residues. The CDR3 DNA follows: TGTGCCATTAGGGGGCAGCAAGAGACCCAGTACTTC. The encoded protein is CAIRGQQETQYF. Based on the CDR3 plus reference TRBV7-9 and TRBJ2-5, the full variable domain is DTGVSQNPRHKITKRGQNVTFRCDPISEHNRLYWYRQTLGQGPEFLTYFQNEAQLEKSRLLSDRFSAERPKGSFSTLEIQRTEQGDSAMYLCAIRGQQETQYFGPGTRLLVL.

V and J are TRBV27 and TRBJ1-1, with D possibly being TRBD1 (6 bases). Trimming pared 0 bases from V and 2 bases from J, leaving 10 bases between. From germline, CDR1 is MNHEY and CDR2 SMNVEV (reference sequence). This CDR3 spans 15 amino acids. This CDR3 is CASSLSRTVNTEAFF. CDR3 DNA: TGTGCCAGCAGTTTATCGAGGACAGTTAACACTGAAGCTTTCTTT.

This chain connects TRBV7-2 to TRBJ2-2, with D perhaps being TRBD1 or TRBD2 (6 bases each). The CDR3 contains 19 residues. Deletions cut 5 bases from V and 1 base from J, with 23 bases between. CDR1 SGHTA and CDR2 FQGNSA come from the germline V gene. The CDR3 loop is CASSLDGTQGRGNTGELFF. The CDR3 nucleotides are TGTGCCAGCAGCCTAGATGGGACCCAGGGGCGGGGGAACACCGGGGAGCTGTTTTTT.

A single count supports this clonotype. This rearrangement joins TRBV28 to TRBJ1-5; 7 bases map to TRBD1. CDR1 and CDR2 from the germline V gene are MDHEN and SYDVKM. Trimming at V came to 5 bases and at J to 8 bases, leaving 3 bases not matched to a gene. CDR3 length equals 12 residues. CDR3 loop: CASSGTVEPQHF. CDR3 nucleotides: TGTGCCAGCAGTGGGACAGTCGAGCCCCAGCATTTT. The whole variable domain, filled in from reference TRBV28 and TRBJ1-5, reads DVKVTQSSRYLVKRTGEKVFLECVQDMDHENMFWYRQDPGLGLRLIYFSYDVKMKEKGDIPEGYSVSREKKERFSLILESASTNQTSMYLCASSGTVEPQHFGDGTRLSIL.

The rearrangement uses TRBV3-1 and TRBJ1-2, with D perhaps TRBD1 (6 bases). Germline CDR1 and CDR2: LGHDT and YNNKEL (reference sequence). The CDR3 is made up of 14 amino acids. V gave up 0 bases and J gave up 6 bases, with 11 bases separating them. DNA of the CDR3: TGTGCCAGCAGCCAAGAGGTGACAGGTAATGGCTACACCTTC. It codes for CASSQEVTGNGYTF. Based on the CDR3 plus reference TRBV3-1 and TRBJ1-2, the full variable domain is DTAVSQTPKYLVTQMGNDKSIKCEQNLGHDTMYWYKQDSKKFLKIMFSYNNKELIINETVPNRFSPKSPDKAHLNLHINSLELGDSAVYFCASSQEVTGNGYTFGSGTRLTVV.

This sequence joins TRBV20-1 and TRBJ1-1; D is ambiguous. The V end was cut by 5 bases, the J end by 4 bases, with 11 bases between. CDR1 is DFQATT and CDR2 is SNEGSKA in the germline V gene (reference sequence). The CDR3 is 12 residues long. The CDR3 DNA follows: TGCAGTGCTCAAAAAGTTGGCACTGAAGCTTTCTTT. Translated, it gives CSAQKVGTEAFF.

The chain couples TRBV12-3 or TRBV12-4 to TRBJ2-7; possibly TRBD1 for D (6 bases). The CDR3 is 14 amino acids. Deletions cut 5 bases from V and 2 bases from J, with 13 bases between. For the CDR3, the DNA is TGTGCCAGCAGTCCAAGACAGGTTCCCTACGAGCAGTACTTC. Amino acids: CASSPRQVPYEQYF.

The chain employs TRBV30 and TRBJ2-3; no definite D call. Trimming left V 1 base short and J 4 bases short, with 9 bases between. The CDR3 has 13 amino acids. Germline V gene sequence: CDR1 GTSNPN, CDR2 SVGIG (reference sequence). CDR3 region: CAWSGNGADTQYF. CDR3 nucleotide sequence: TGTGCCTGGAGTGGGAATGGAGCAGATACGCAGTATTTT. The complete variable domain, with remaining parts taken from reference TRBV30 and TRBJ2-3, reads SQTIHQWPATLVQPVGSPLSLECTVEGTSNPNLYWYRQAAGRGLQLLFYSVGIGQISSEVPQNLSASRPQDRQFILSSKKLLLSDSGFYLCAWSGNGADTQYFGPGTRLTVL.

The chain joins TRBV11-2 to TRBJ2-3; maybe TRBD2 (5 bases). This CDR3 has 17 amino acids. Germline V gene data show CDR1 as SGHAT and CDR2 as FQNNGV. The V gene lost 2 bases and the J gene lost 2 bases, with 17 bases spanning the gap. Here the CDR3 reads CASSLLDSLTYTDTQYF. CDR3 DNA sequence: TGTGCCAGCAGCTTACTGGACTCTCTTACTTACACAGATACGCAGTATTTT.

This chain uses TRBV28 with TRBJ2-5; 11 nucleotides align to TRBD2. Losses at the gene ends were 5 bases for V and 5 bases for J; bases not matched to a gene: 10. Germline V gene sequence: CDR1 MDHEN, CDR2 SYDVKM. The CDR3 loop spans 16 amino acids. CDR3 nucleotides: TGTGCCAGCAGTCTTACCAGGACTAGCGGGCAGGAGACCCAGTACTTC. This codes for CASSLTRTSGQETQYF.

The V call is TRBV5-4, the J call TRBJ2-7; D possibly corresponds to TRBD1 (5 bases). Germline V gene sequence: CDR1 SGHNT, CDR2 YYREEE (reference sequence). Trimming stripped 0 bases from V and 1 base from J, with 8 bases between. CDR3 length: 14 residues. The CDR3: CASSLDQGSYEQYF. CDR3 coding DNA: TGTGCCAGCAGCTTGGATCAGGGATCCTACGAGCAGTACTTC.

The V call is TRBV6-6, the J call TRBJ2-2, with unresolved D. V lost 6 bases and J 4 bases, leaving 12 bases between the germline ends. Germline CDR1 and CDR2: MNHNY and SVGAGI (reference sequence). This CDR3 spans 14 amino acids. The CDR3 spells CASSPIIPTGELFF. The CDR3 DNA follows: TGTGCCAGCAGCCCAATAATTCCCACCGGGGAGCTGTTTTTT.

This chain uses TRBV4-1 with TRBJ2-5; D tentatively reads TRBD1 or TRBD2 (5 bases each). CDR1 MGHRA and CDR2 YSYEKL come from the germline V gene. The CDR3 has 15 amino acids. V lost 4 bases and J 2 bases, leaving 14 bases between the germline ends. CDR3 bases: TGCGCCAGCAGCCTTAGACCGGGACCGCAAGAGACCCAGTACTTC. It translates to CASSLRPGPQETQYF.

This chain connects TRBV6-2 or TRBV6-3 to TRBJ1-6; D gene uncertain. The CDR3 is 15 residues long. In germline, CDR1 is MNHEY, CDR2 SVGEGT. The V end lost 1 base, the J end lost 7 bases, and 11 bases lay between the germline ends. The CDR3 nucleotides read TGTGCCAGCAGTTACTTCATTGGGAAGAATTCACCCCTCCACTTT. Its protein product is CASSYFIGKNSPLHF.

The V gene is TRBV14, the J gene TRBJ1-2; D gene ambiguous. This CDR3 is 12 amino acids long. Germline assignment: CDR1 SGHDN and CDR2 FVKESK. Trimming took off 0 bases at V and 10 bases at J, with 9 bases between the two ends. The CDR3 loop is CASSQDSKIYTF. The CDR3 DNA sequence: TGTGCCAGCAGCCAAGACTCCAAGATCTACACCTTC.

This chain joins TRBV10-3 and TRBJ2-3, with a possible D match to TRBD2 (7 bases). V was trimmed by 6 bases and J by 2 bases, leaving 15 bases between them. Germline V gives CDR1 ENHRY, CDR2 SYGVKD. The length of the CDR3 is 15 residues. CDR3 loop: CAIREEGGDTDTQYF. In DNA, the CDR3 is TGTGCCATCAGGGAAGAGGGGGGGGACACAGATACGCAGTATTTT.

V usage is TRBV12-3 or TRBV12-4 and J usage is TRBJ2-2; 7 bases match TRBD1. J was trimmed by 1 base and V by 4 bases; bases with no gene match: 0. The CDR3 has 14 amino acids. The CDR3 sequence is CASSWDRNTGELFF. CDR3 nucleotides: TGTGCCAGCAGTTGGGACAGGAACACCGGGGAGCTGTTTTTT.